These T cell receptor beta chains were read from a single sample in a study of T cells in Graves' hyperthyroidism and ophthalmopathy. TCRdb recomputed calls from the multiplex PCR reads with MiXCR, one row per CDR3 protein. Here the sample spans approximately 410,000 distinct CDR3 sequences, roughly 13% being singletons. Sequences were obtained from blood. The receptor source for this set is a woman between 18 and 30 years old with Graves' hyperthyroidism. Each CDR3 is given with its conserved first and last residue. Each record gives: V gene, J gene, clone size, D gene, CDR3 DNA, CDR3 protein. A D gene is named only where the DNA matches it firmly. A row's size may be missing; if present it is once, few, many or a size class.

TRBV7-2,TRBJ2-7,many,TRBD2,TGTGCCAGCAGCCCAGGGAGCGGGAGGTTGGACGAGCAGTACTTC,CASSPGSGRLDEQYF
TRBV15,TRBJ2-2,few,.,TGTGCCACCAGCAGAGATAGAGTCACCGGGGAGCTGTTTTTT,CATSRDRVTGELFF
TRBV20-1,TRBJ2-7,many,TRBD1,TGCAGTGCTAGGGACCGGGACAGACCCTACGAGCAGTACTTC,CSARDRDRPYEQYF
TRBV20-1,TRBJ1-5,.,TRBD1,TGCAGTGCTAGAGATCCACGACAGGGTCGCGGACAGCCCCAGCATTTT,CSARDPRQGRGQPQHF
TRBV18,TRBJ1-6,few,.,TGTGCCAGCTCACCATTTCAGGGGACCTCCTATAATTCACCCCTCCACTTT,CASSPFQGTSYNSPLHF
TRBV20-1,TRBJ2-2,.,TRBD2,TGCAGTGCTAGAGATCCTAGCGGGGACACCGGGGAGCTGTTTTTT,CSARDPSGDTGELFF
TRBV13,TRBJ1-1,many,TRBD1,TGTGCCAGCAGCTTAAGAGGGACAGGGCGACAAGCGGGAGCTTTCTTT,CASSLRGTGRQAGAFF
TRBV13,TRBJ1-5,.,.,TGTGCCAGCAGCATCCGAGGGAGGAATCAGCCCCAGCATTTT,CASSIRGRNQPQHF
TRBV18,TRBJ2-1,many,TRBD2,TGTGCCAGCGTAGCGGGAGTTGAGCAGTTCTTC,CASVAGVEQFF
TRBV7-6,TRBJ2-1,many,.,TGTGCCAGCAGCTTAGCAGACAGCCGGAAGCAGTTCTTC,CASSLADSRKQFF
TRBV19,TRBJ2-1,.,.,TGTGCCAGTAGTGCCTCACTAGCAGTTTCCTACAATGAGCAGTTCTTC,CASSASLAVSYNEQFF
TRBV30,TRBJ2-5,.,TRBD1,TGTGCCTGGAGTGTATTCAGGGGGCGAGAGACCCAGTACTTC,CAWSVFRGRETQYF
TRBV20-1,TRBJ2-3,many,.,TGCAGTGCTGGACAGCTCCGAAGCACAGATACGCAGTATTTT,CSAGQLRSTDTQYF
TRBV5-1,TRBJ1-3,many,TRBD1,TGCGCCAGCAGCGAGACAGGGGTTTCGGGAAACACCATATATTTT,CASSETGVSGNTIYF
TRBV27,TRBJ2-7,few,TRBD2,TGTGCCAGCAGTTTATTAGCCGGAGCGGGAGGGGGGGAGCAGTACTTC,CASSLLAGAGGGEQYF
TRBV2,TRBJ2-3,many,.,TGTGCCAGCAGTGAGCCCGAGGGACTCACAGATACGCAGTATTTT,CASSEPEGLTDTQYF
TRBV2,TRBJ2-7,.,TRBD2,TGTGCCAGCAGGGGACTAGCGGGAGGCCACGAGCAGTACTTC,CASRGLAGGHEQYF
TRBV30,TRBJ2-7,many,.,TGTGCCTGGGGTTTTATACGGGAACGCCTGTCGTACGAGCAGTACTTC,CAWGFIRERLSYEQYF
TRBV2,TRBJ2-1,many,.,TGTGCCAGCAGTGGACAGGACAATGAGCAGTTCTTC,CASSGQDNEQFF
TRBV11-2,TRBJ1-2,many,.,TGTGCCAGCAGCTTGCCGGAGTTAAATAACTATGGCTACACCTTC,CASSLPELNNYGYTF
TRBV15,TRBJ2-7,many,.,TGTGCCACCAGCAGACGTCGGGACGTAAAAGTTACCTACGAGCAGTACTTC,CATSRRRDVKVTYEQYF
TRBV20-1,TRBJ2-5,.,.,TGCAGTGCTAGTGACCGACCAGAGACCCAGTACTTC,CSASDRPETQYF
TRBV5-1,TRBJ2-7,many,TRBD2,TGCGCCAGCAGCTTGTCCAGCGGGGCGGGCGAGCAGTACTTC,CASSLSSGAGEQYF
TRBV9,TRBJ1-1,.,TRBD1,TGTGCCAGCAGCGAAAGGACAGGTCCGAACACTGAAGCTTTCTTT,CASSERTGPNTEAFF
TRBV5-5,TRBJ2-2,.,TRBD1,TGTGCCAGCAGCCTTGACAGGGGGCATGACACCGGGGAGCTGTTTTTT,CASSLDRGHDTGELFF
TRBV28,TRBJ1-1,many,.,TGTGCCAGCAGTCCCCACTTTCGGGGGGAGCGCAGAACTGAAGCTTTCTTT,CASSPHFRGERRTEAFF
TRBV5-1,TRBJ2-7,many,.,TGCGCCAGCAGCTTGGGACAGGAGCAGTACTTC,CASSLGQEQYF
TRBV19,TRBJ2-1,.,.,TGTGCCAGTAGTATATTTCCGGGAGTAAGTAGCAATGAGCAGTTCTTC,CASSIFPGVSSNEQFF
TRBV12-5,TRBJ2-5,many,.,TGTGCTAGTGGTTTCGTCTCAGGGGAGGAGACCCAGTACTTC,CASGFVSGEETQYF
TRBV6-2/TRBV6-3,TRBJ1-1,many,.,TGTGCCAGCAGTTACTCGGGGCAGGATTACACTGAAGCTTTCTTT,CASSYSGQDYTEAFF
TRBV28,TRBJ2-1,many,TRBD2,TGTGCCAGCAGGCCCAGGACTAGCGGTACCTACAATGAGCAGTTCTTC,CASRPRTSGTYNEQFF
TRBV30,TRBJ2-1,many,TRBD2,TGTGCCTGGAAAATAGCGGGAGTACCCTACAATGAGCAGTTCTTC,CAWKIAGVPYNEQFF
TRBV20-1,TRBJ2-1,.,TRBD2,TGCAGTGCTAGAGATCATATGCTAGCGGGAGGGTTCCGGACCAATGAGCAGTTCTTC,CSARDHMLAGGFRTNEQFF
TRBV20-1,TRBJ2-2,.,.,TGCAGTGCTAGGAGAAATCCGGGCTCCCAGAACACCGGGGAGCTGTTTTTT,CSARRNPGSQNTGELFF
TRBV19,TRBJ2-3,.,.,TGTGCCAGTAGGGACAACACAGATACGCAGTATTTT,CASRDNTDTQYF
TRBV25-1,TRBJ2-7,many,TRBD2,TGTGCCAGCAGTCCTAGCGGGGCTCCCTACGAGCAGTACTTC,CASSPSGAPYEQYF
TRBV10-3,TRBJ2-7,.,TRBD1,TGTGCCATCAGTGAGACAGGGGACGAGCAGTACTTC,CAISETGDEQYF
TRBV5-1,TRBJ1-4,.,.,TGCGCCAGCAGCTTGGCAGGGCGGGAGGCTGAAAAACTGTTTTTT,CASSLAGREAEKLFF
TRBV19,TRBJ2-1,.,TRBD2,TGTGCCAGTAGTATACTGGTAGCGGGAGGGCGGGGGGATGAGCAGTTCTTC,CASSILVAGGRGDEQFF
TRBV11-2,TRBJ2-7,.,.,TGTGCCAGCAGCTTAGATTCCAGGGCCCCCTACGAGCAGTACTTC,CASSLDSRAPYEQYF
TRBV27,TRBJ1-5,many,TRBD1,TGTGCCAGCTCTTTATACCACGGGACAGCTAGCAATCAGCCCCAGCATTTT,CASSLYHGTASNQPQHF
TRBV11-3,TRBJ2-3,.,.,TGTGCCAGCAGCTTTAACCCCACAGATACGCAGTATTTT,CASSFNPTDTQYF
TRBV12-3/TRBV12-4,TRBJ2-5,many,.,TGTGCCAGCAGTTTAAACAGGCAAGAGACCCAGTACTTC,CASSLNRQETQYF
TRBV7-6,TRBJ2-2,.,.,TGTGCCAGCAGCTTTGAGGACGGGGAGCTGTTTTTT,CASSFEDGELFF
TRBV5-1,TRBJ1-2,.,TRBD1,TGTGCCAGCAGCGACCAGGACAGGGTGGATGGCTACACCTTC,CASSDQDRVDGYTF
TRBV19,TRBJ1-2,few,.,TGTGCCAGTAGTATAAGGGGCGGCTACACCTTC,CASSIRGGYTF
TRBV27,TRBJ1-1,many,TRBD1,TGTGCCAGCAGCCGCCGGACAGGGAACACTGAAGCTTTCTTT,CASSRRTGNTEAFF
TRBV20-1,TRBJ1-6,many,.,TGCAGTGCTAGAGTGGTGGGGCAGGGAAGTTCACCCCTCCACTTT,CSARVVGQGSSPLHF
TRBV7-7,TRBJ1-3,few,TRBD1,TGTGCTAGCAGCGCCGGGACAGGGGGGGCAAACACCATATATTTT,CASSAGTGGANTIYF
TRBV6-1,TRBJ2-7,.,.,TGTGCCAGCAGTCTCATGATTAGTTTCGAGCAGTACTTC,CASSLMISFEQYF
TRBV30,TRBJ2-1,many,TRBD1,TGTGCCTGGAGTTCCAGGGGGCTTGCGTACAATGAGCAGTTCTTC,CAWSSRGLAYNEQFF
TRBV15,TRBJ1-1,.,TRBD1,TGTGCCACCAGCGGACAGGACAGGGGGCAAACTGAAGCTTTCTTT,CATSGQDRGQTEAFF
TRBV20-1,TRBJ2-1,many,.,TGCAGTGCTAGCGAGGGGTTTTACAATGAGCAGTTCTTC,CSASEGFYNEQFF
TRBV15,TRBJ2-7,few,.,TGTGCCACCAGCAGACGGGTTGTGGGAACTACCTACGAGCAGTACTTC,CATSRRVVGTTYEQYF
TRBV29-1,TRBJ1-2,many,.,TGCAGCGTTGAAGACGATAAAGAAGGTTATGGCTACACCTTC,CSVEDDKEGYGYTF